This passage covers 14 T cell receptor beta chains from one sample sequenced in a study of blood T cell repertoires in COVID-19. TCRdb's table, derived via immunoSEQ multiplex PCR, lists solely in-frame clones and lacks some. The table records about 210,000 clones, around 81% of them present only once. Sequencing input: PBMCs or T cells enriched from blood (not recorded which). The receptors originated from a woman aged 45-59 years with acute COVID-19.

This clone has just a few counts. The chain combines TRBV5-4 with TRBJ2-1; TRBD2 agrees at 11 bases. With V trimmed by 2 bases and J by 2 bases, 3 bases remained unmatched. The germline gives CDR1 SGHNT, CDR2 YYREEE (reference sequence). CDR3 length equals 16 residues. The DNA for the CDR3 is TGTGCCAGCAGCTTAGAACTAGCGGGAGCCTACAATGAGCAGTTCTTC. This sequence encodes CASSLELAGAYNEQFF.

This chain connects TRBV14 to TRBJ2-3; D is ambiguous. The V end was cut by 1 base, the J end by 4 bases, with 3 bases between. This CDR3 is 12 amino acids long. Germline V gene data show CDR1 as SGHDN and CDR2 as FVKESK. For the CDR3, the DNA is TGTGCCAGCAGCCAAGTCGCAGATACGCAGTATTTT. As protein: CASSQVADTQYF.

The chain combines TRBV6-5 with TRBJ2-7; 10 bases map to TRBD2. CDR3 length equals 16 residues. Unmatched junction bases numbered 9, after V lost 0 bases and J lost 7 bases. Germline assignment: CDR1 MNHEY and CDR2 SVGAGI. Written as DNA, the CDR3 is TGTGCCAGCAGTTACTCGAGACTAGCGGGCCTCCTGGAGCAGTACTTC. Protein product: CASSYSRLAGLLEQYF.

The table lists this clone with a count of one. The rearrangement joins TRBV7-2 to TRBJ2-3; 14 bases are a match to TRBD2. The CDR3 totals 16 residues. V dropped 0 bases and J dropped 7; count of bases not matched to a gene: 3. Looked up from germline, CDR1 is SGHTA and CDR2 is FQGNSA. The CDR3 DNA reads as TGTGCCAGCAGCTTAGCCGGGACTAGCGGGAGTCATACGCAGTATTTT. Its protein is CASSLAGTSGSHTQYF.

This sequence joins TRBV4-3 and TRBJ2-1; 8 bases agree with TRBD2. From germline, CDR1 is LGHNA and CDR2 YSLEER. V gave up 0 bases and J gave up 6 bases; unmatched junction bases: 10. The CDR3 sequence is 17 residues long. The CDR3 loop is CASSQDLENSGANEQFF. DNA of the CDR3: TGCGCCAGCAGCCAAGATCTGGAGAATAGCGGGGCCAATGAGCAGTTCTTC.

The genes are TRBV6-5 and TRBJ1-6, with D possibly being TRBD1 (6 bases). Germline lookup yields CDR1 MNHEY and CDR2 SVGAGI. V was shortened by 6 bases and J by 5 bases, with 11 bases between the two germline ends. This CDR3 is built from 14 residues. The CDR3 reads CASRTQGDNSPLHF. The CDR3 coding sequence is TGTGCCAGCAGGACACAGGGAGATAATTCACCCCTCCACTTT.

The CDR3 DNA reads as TGTGCCAGCAGCCCTCCTTCCGGCTCTGGAAACACCATATATTTT. This codes for CASSPPSGSGNTIYF. The chain couples TRBV7-9 to TRBJ1-3; D uncertain. Trimming cost V 5 bases and J 0 bases, with 11 bases left between them. Germline V lookup: CDR1 SEHNR, CDR2 FQNEAQ (reference sequence). CDR3 length equals 15 residues.

This clone was seen many times. The CDR3 is CASTGTGELFF. CDR3 in DNA: TGTGCCAGCACAGGGACCGGGGAGCTGTTTTTT. The chain uses TRBV27 and TRBJ2-2, with D possibly being TRBD1 (5 bases). Germline assignment: CDR1 MNHEY and CDR2 SMNVEV (reference sequence). V was cut by 7 bases and J by 5 bases, with 5 bases left in between. This CDR3 spans 11 amino acids.

This clone was seen a handful of times. V is TRBV7-2 and J is TRBJ2-3; TRBD1 might be the D (6 bases). This CDR3 contains 15 residues. Germline-derived CDR1 and CDR2 are SGHTA and FQGNSA. V was clipped by 2 bases and J by 3 bases, with 12 bases between them. The CDR3 spells CASSLNTGRTDTQYF. The CDR3 nucleotides read TGTGCCAGCAGCTTAAACACAGGGCGGACAGATACGCAGTATTTT.

This chain connects TRBV7-3 to TRBJ2-3; D may be TRBD2 (6 bases). The V gene's germline CDR1 is SGHTA and CDR2 FQGTGA. The V and J ends lost 4 bases and 1 base respectively, with 6 bases between them. The CDR3 spans 13 residues. The CDR3: CASSSSGTDTQYF. As DNA, the CDR3 is TGTGCCAGCAGCTCTAGCGGCACAGATACGCAGTATTTT.

The V gene is TRBV4-3, the J gene TRBJ1-1; D is uncertain. Trimming removed 0 bases at V and 0 bases at J, with 8 bases between. This CDR3 has 15 amino acids. The germline V gene has CDR1 LGHNA and CDR2 YSLEER. The CDR3 is CASSQESAVNTEAFF. The CDR3, as DNA: TGCGCCAGCAGCCAAGAGTCGGCGGTGAACACTGAAGCTTTCTTT.

The table lists this clone with a count of one. The chain recombines TRBV5-5 with TRBJ2-7; 9 bases fit TRBD2. CDR1 and CDR2 (germline): SGHKS, YYEKEE (reference sequence). Unmatched junction bases numbered 6, after V lost 0 bases and J lost 5 bases. The CDR3 totals 15 residues. In DNA form, the CDR3 reads TGTGCCAGCAGCTTGGTAGCGGGGGTTTGGAACGAGCAGTACTTC. Translating gives CASSLVAGVWNEQYF.

This chain links TRBV7-9 with TRBJ1-2; 8 bases are shared with TRBD1. Trimming at V came to 3 bases and at J to 6 bases, leaving 6 bases not matched to a gene. From germline, CDR1 is SEHNR and CDR2 FQNEAQ (reference sequence). The CDR3 is 14 amino acids. The CDR3 coding sequence is TGTGCCAGCAGCTTCGCAGGGGGCAGTGATGGCTACACCTTC. Residues: CASSFAGGSDGYTF. Drawing the rest from reference TRBV7-9 and TRBJ1-2, the complete variable domain is DTGVSQNPRHKITKRGQNVTFRCDPISEHNRLYWYRQTLGQGPEFLTYFQNEAQLEKSRLLSDRFSAERPKGSFSTLEIQRTEQGDSAMYLCASSFAGGSDGYTFGSGTRLTVV.

This chain links TRBV5-6 with TRBJ1-6, with TRBD1 identical over 9 bases. The CDR3 loop spans 13 amino acids. V lost 4 bases, J lost 11 bases, and 4 bases stayed unmatched. The germline V gene encodes CDR1 SGHDT and CDR2 YYEEEE. DNA for the CDR3: TGTGCCAGCAGCCCGACAGGGGGTCCACCCCTCCACTTT. Its translation: CASSPTGGPPLHF.